The 27 T cell receptor beta chains presented below share a single source sample, sequenced in a study of human T cells and chemical hapten exposure. TCRdb reprocessed the RACE reads via MiXCR and lists one record per CDR3 protein. The sample has more than 100,000 distinct CDR3 sequences, roughly 12% seen once. Regarding time point: pre-sensitization, week 0. The treatment here: therapeutic diphenylcyclopropenone sensitization with weekly scalp DPC. The specimen comprised whole blood, sampled in connection with sensitization to the hapten diphenylcyclopropenone (DPC). Source of these receptors: a woman younger than 30 with alopecia areata. Some clones in this sample may be carry-over from other donors' samples.

V usage is TRBV3-1 and J usage is TRBJ1-5; D may be TRBD1 (5 bases). This CDR3 region has 16 residues. V gave up 1 base and J gave up 4 bases, with 14 bases separating them. The germline gives CDR1 LGHDT, CDR2 YNNKEL (reference sequence). The DNA for the CDR3 is TGTGCCAGCAGCCAAGGCGGGGACGGAACAAATCAGCCCCAGCATTTT. Translated: CASSQGGDGTNQPQHF. The full variable domain, its missing parts supplied by reference TRBV3-1 and TRBJ1-5, is DTAVSQTPKYLVTQMGNDKSIKCEQNLGHDTMYWYKQDSKKFLKIMFSYNNKELIINETVPNRFSPKSPDKAHLNLHINSLELGDSAVYFCASSQGGDGTNQPQHFGDGTRLSIL.

The chain couples TRBV21-1 to TRBJ1-1; TRBD1 is taken as the D call from the table, unchecked against the DNA. TRBV21-1 represents a pseudogene. CDR3 length: 16 amino acids. The CDR3 loop is CASTQGARLGDTEAFF. In DNA form, the CDR3 reads TGTGCCAGCACACAGGGGGCGCGTCTCGGGGACACTGAAGCTTTCTTT.

The J gene is TRBJ1-1, the V gene TRBV7-2, with TRBD1 matching 7 bases. CDR1 is SGHTA, CDR2 FQGNSA, per germline. V was pared by 3 bases and J by 8 bases, with 6 bases of the junction left unmatched. CDR3 size: 13 residues. The CDR3 spells CASSFTGQNEAFF. In nucleotides, the CDR3 is TGTGCCAGCAGCTTCACGGGACAGAACGAAGCTTTCTTT.

The chain links TRBV6-5 to TRBJ1-2, with D unresolved. CDR3 length: 16 amino acids. Looked up from germline, CDR1 is MNHEY and CDR2 is SVGAGI. V lost 5 bases, J lost 0 bases, and 16 bases lay in between. The CDR3 coding sequence is TGTGCCAGCAGTAGAACAGTGCGATCCTCTAACTATGGCTACACCTTC. Its protein product is CASSRTVRSSNYGYTF.

This clonotype has a count of ten or more. The CDR3 DNA is TGCAGCGTTCATCGTCGAGAGCAGGAGATGAACACTGAAGCTTTCTTT. Protein sequence: CSVHRREQEMNTEAFF. This rearrangement joins TRBV29-1 to TRBJ1-1; no clear D. Germline values: CDR1 SQVTM, CDR2 ANQGSEA. The CDR3 contains 16 residues. Between the trimmed V and J ends, which lost 5 bases and 0 bases, there was a span of 19 bases.

This clonotype was seen only a few times. The rearrangement links TRBV28 to TRBJ2-3; a possible D gene is TRBD2 (6 bases). Between the trimmed V and J ends, which lost 1 base and 5 bases, there was a span of 10 bases. The germline gives CDR1 MDHEN, CDR2 SYDVKM. The CDR3 spans 14 residues. The CDR3 DNA follows: TGTGCCAGCAGTTTATTTATGGGGGGAGATACGCAGTATTTT. It codes for CASSLFMGGDTQYF.

The DNA for the CDR3 is TGTGCCACCTCTTTTGGGGTAGCGCTACAAGAGACCCAGTACTTC. Translation gives CATSFGVALQETQYF. The chain combines TRBV25-1 with TRBJ2-5; D might be TRBD2 (5 bases). Germline lookup yields CDR1 MGHDK and CDR2 SYGVNS. This CDR3 comprises 15 residues. Trimming shortened V by 10 bases and J by 2 bases, and 20 bases separated the two germline ends.

This clonotype was seen a handful of times. The chain links TRBV29-1 to TRBJ2-7; TRBD1 might be the D (5 bases). V was clipped by 4 bases and J by 1 base, with 11 bases between them. Germline V gives CDR1 SQVTM, CDR2 ANQGSEA. This CDR3 region has 13 residues. This chain's CDR3 is CSVGLRQSYEQYF. CDR3 sequence (DNA): TGCAGCGTTGGATTGAGACAGTCCTACGAGCAGTACTTC.

Ten or more counts support this clonotype. The rearrangement links TRBV3-1 to TRBJ1-6; TRBD1 might be the D (6 bases). Germline V gene sequence: CDR1 LGHDT, CDR2 YNNKEL (reference sequence). The CDR3 covers 15 residues. Between the trimmed V and J ends, which lost 4 bases and 10 bases, there was a span of 17 bases. In nucleotides, the CDR3 is TGTGCCAGCAGCCTTAGGTGGGGGCAACTCTCACCCCTCCACTTT. Translated, it gives CASSLRWGQLSPLHF.

The rearrangement uses TRBV6-6 and TRBJ1-2; 7 positions agree with TRBD1. The trim removed 5 bases at V and 4 bases at J, leaving 7 bases unmatched. The CDR3 loop spans 14 amino acids. Per germline, CDR1 MNHNY and CDR2 SVGAGI (reference sequence). The DNA of the CDR3 is TGTGCCAGCAGTGCCAGACAGGGACCCTATGGCTACACCTTC. As protein: CASSARQGPYGYTF.

This clonotype came up a few times. V is TRBV28 and J is TRBJ2-2; a weak D match, TRBD1 (7 bases). Trimming removed 6 bases at V and 3 bases at J, with 14 bases between. CDR1 is MDHEN and CDR2 is SYDVKM in the germline V gene. This CDR3 is built from 15 residues. CDR3 DNA sequence: TGTGCCAGCAGGGAGGGGGCGAGAGACACCGGGGAGCTGTTTTTT. Translating it yields CASREGARDTGELFF.

This clonotype was seen a few times. This chain uses TRBV2 with TRBJ1-1; D call uncertain. The V gene lost 4 bases and the J gene lost 0 bases, with 6 bases spanning the gap. Germline V gene data show CDR1 as SNHLY and CDR2 as FYNNEI. The CDR3 contains 13 residues. The CDR3: CASSVTMNTEAFF. Here the CDR3 DNA reads TGTGCCAGCAGTGTTACAATGAACACTGAAGCTTTCTTT.

This clonotype was observed at least ten times. This chain joins TRBV12-3 or TRBV12-4 and TRBJ2-2; 10 bases are shared with TRBD1. The J segment lost 8 bases and the V segment lost 6 bases, leaving 9 bases of the junction unmatched. CDR3 length: 15 amino acids. CDR3 loop: CASRPRDRGSGELFF. Here the CDR3 DNA reads TGTGCCAGCAGACCACGGGACAGGGGTTCGGGGGAGCTGTTTTTT.

This clonotype was picked up a small number of times. This chain uses TRBV12-3 or TRBV12-4 with TRBJ2-7; TRBD1 matches at 8 bases. The CDR3 runs 17 residues. The ends lost 4 bases at V and 0 bases at J; junction bases unmatched: 11. The CDR3 DNA reads TGTGCCAGCAGTTCTCTTTCCTTAGGGACAGGCTCCTACGAGCAGTACTTC. Translating gives CASSSLSLGTGSYEQYF.

This clonotype was detected ten times or more. This chain's CDR3 is CASSRPYNEQFF. Written as DNA, the CDR3 is TGTGCCAGCAGCCGGCCCTACAATGAGCAGTTCTTC. The chain is built from TRBV6-6 and TRBJ2-1; D not resolved. V was trimmed by 6 bases and J by 2 bases, leaving 5 bases between them. The CDR3 loop spans 12 amino acids. Germline V gene lookup returns CDR1 MNHNY and CDR2 SVGAGI (reference sequence).

The table lists this clonotype with a few counts. This chain joins TRBV4-3 and TRBJ1-4; 7 bases fit TRBD1. This CDR3 region has 18 residues. CDR1 and CDR2 (germline): LGHNA, YSLEER. Trimming at V came to 0 bases and at J to 6 bases, leaving 13 bases not matched to a gene. CDR3 in amino acids: CASSQETGTVIRDEKLFF. DNA of the CDR3: TGCGCCAGCAGCCAAGAAACCGGGACAGTCATTCGGGATGAAAAACTGTTTTTT.

This clonotype has more than one count but fewer than ten. The chain recombines TRBV19 with TRBJ2-2, with 11 bases matching TRBD1. The CDR3 runs to 15 residues. The V segment lost 7 bases and the J segment 6 bases; nucleotides outside the gene matches: 7. The germline V gene has CDR1 LNHDA and CDR2 SQIVND (reference sequence). The CDR3 is CASTRTGGLSGELFF. CDR3 DNA: TGTGCCAGTACCCGGACAGGGGGCCTGTCCGGGGAGCTGTTTTTT.

This clonotype was observed a handful of times. The chain carries TRBV11-2 and TRBJ2-2, with a tentative D call TRBD2 (6 bases). V was pared by 8 bases and J by 7 bases, with 23 bases between. Germline-derived CDR1 and CDR2 are SGHAT and FQNNGV. The CDR3 covers 16 residues. The CDR3 DNA sequence: TGTGCCAGCGGTCGCAACCCGCGCCGGGAGATCGGGGAGCTGTTTTTT. It is translated as CASGRNPRREIGELFF.

This clonotype showed up just a few times. V usage is TRBV9 and J usage is TRBJ2-7; D ambiguous. V was trimmed by 0 bases and J by 2 bases, leaving 6 bases between them. The CDR3 runs to 13 residues. CDR1 and CDR2 (germline): SGDLS, YYNGEE. CDR3 region: CASSVDEAYEQYF. The CDR3 DNA sequence: TGTGCCAGCAGCGTAGATGAGGCCTACGAGCAGTACTTC.

The V call is TRBV18, the J call TRBJ1-1, with 7 bases that match TRBD1. V was pared by 0 bases and J by 7 bases, with 2 bases of the junction left unmatched. This CDR3 is 13 amino acids long. The germline gives CDR1 KGHSH, CDR2 LQKENI. Written as DNA, the CDR3 is TGTGCCAGCTCACCACCGACAGGGCTTGAAGCTTTCTTT. Encoded protein: CASSPPTGLEAFF.

This chain connects TRBV10-3 to TRBJ2-1; TRBD1 might be the D (6 bases). The CDR3 loop spans 11 amino acids. Germline V gene data show CDR1 as ENHRY and CDR2 as SYGVKD. V dropped 6 bases and J dropped 8 bases, with 8 bases sitting between them. The CDR3 nucleotides read TGTGCCATCAGACAGGGAGATGAGCAGTTCTTC. The encoded protein is CAIRQGDEQFF.

This clonotype was observed at least ten times. This chain uses TRBV20-1 with TRBJ2-3, with 7 bases aligning to TRBD1. The CDR3 runs 14 residues. After removal of 5 bases from V and 0 bases from J, the junction contained 5 bases not matched to a gene. CDR1 DFQATT and CDR2 SNEGSKA come from the germline V gene (reference sequence). The DNA of the CDR3 is TGCAGTGCTCGAACAGGGGAGAGCACAGATACGCAGTATTTT. Protein: CSARTGESTDTQYF.

This clonotype was seen more than once but under ten times. The chain carries TRBV7-2 and TRBJ1-2, with D possibly matching TRBD1 (5 bases). CDR1 is SGHTA, CDR2 FQGNSA, per germline. CDR3 size: 13 residues. Trimming removed 6 bases from V and 7 bases from J, with 15 bases in between. This CDR3 is CASSKGVSFGYTF. CDR3 DNA sequence: TGTGCCAGCAGTAAAGGGGTGTCCTTTGGCTACACCTTC.

This clonotype was detected ten times or more. The chain links TRBV20-1 to TRBJ1-3; no clear D gene. With 3 bases removed from V and 3 bases from J, the gap between germline ends came to 6 bases. This CDR3 region has 12 residues. The germline CDR1 and CDR2 sequences are DFQATT and SNEGSKA (reference sequence). In nucleotides, the CDR3 is TGCAGTGCTAGCCGCTTTGGAAACACCATATATTTT. It translates to CSASRFGNTIYF.

Only a few counts were recorded for this clonotype. The chain uses TRBV6-2 or TRBV6-3 and TRBJ2-5; D possibly corresponds to TRBD2 (5 bases). The CDR3 loop spans 14 amino acids. The V end was cut by 2 bases, the J end by 4 bases, with 11 bases between. Germline lookup yields CDR1 MNHEY and CDR2 SVGEGT. The CDR3 region is CASSYKEVGETQYF. CDR3 DNA sequence: TGTGCCAGCAGTTACAAGGAGGTGGGAGAGACCCAGTACTTC.

This chain uses TRBV6-5 with TRBJ1-5; D gene uncertain. The V end was cut by 5 bases, the J end by 0 bases, with 11 bases between. Per the germline V gene, CDR1 is MNHEY and CDR2 is SVGAGI. The CDR3 length is 15 residues. CDR3 in amino acids: CASSPRFNSNQPQHF. The CDR3, as DNA: TGTGCCAGCAGTCCCAGATTTAATAGCAATCAGCCCCAGCATTTT.

The chain combines TRBV9 with TRBJ2-7, with TRBD1 matching 8 bases. V was pared by 4 bases and J by 2 bases, with 14 bases of the junction left unmatched. The CDR3 sequence is 17 residues long. CDR1 is SGDLS and CDR2 is YYNGEE in the germline V gene. The CDR3, as DNA: TGTGCCAGCAGCCGGCCCGAGGGCACAGGGGGACCCTACGAGCAGTACTTC. Translated, it gives CASSRPEGTGGPYEQYF.